The TCR beta chain under discussion was sequenced for a study of T cell changes during pregnancy in multiple sclerosis. CDR3 size: 16 residues. Germline CDR1 SEHNR, CDR2 FQNEAQ (reference sequence). Trimming took 5 bases from V and 6 from J; bases not matched to a gene: 8. Clones were sequenced by immunoSEQ multiplex PCR, and TCRdb holds only the in-frame ones, with some missing. This sample has some 71,000 clones, with about 90% found just once. The chain recombines TRBV7-9 with TRBJ2-1, with 12 bases lining up with TRBD2. The receptor was derived from a female donor with multiple sclerosis, enrolled in a pregnancy study. Specimen: peripheral blood, collected after pregnancy. The CDR3: CASSPETSGSFNEQFF. CDR3 coding DNA: TGTGCCAGCAGCCCCGAGACTAGCGGGAGTTTCAATGAGCAGTTCTTC.